Reported below is one T cell receptor beta chain. Its antigen is as yet unknown. The deep-level immunoSEQ assay was used. The method was immunoSEQ multiplex PCR; TCRdb's version includes in-frame clones alone and lacks a portion of them. Of 2 million to 2.5 million clones listed, about nine tenths were seen once; the top ten hold 0.37%. CDR3 length: 20 residues. CDR1 SGHRS and CDR2 YFSETQ come from the germline V gene. V trimming: 4 bases; J trimming: 15 bases; junction bases outside the gene matches: 30. The split of CD4+ cells yielded CD45RA+ naive and CD45RA-negative memory subsets. The entry originates in a study of shared clonotypes between healthy human individuals. Study-level findings and limits: Sampling covered nothing but blood. Tissue TCR repertoires likely differ from those found in blood.

Material for sequencing was naive CD4+ T cells from PBMCs. Subset specified: CD45RA+ positively selected. The chain couples TRBV5-1 to TRBJ2-1; 11 bases match TRBD1. The source is a man younger than 35 in good health. Some clones in this sample may be carry-over from other donors' samples. DNA of the CDR3: TGCGCCAGCAGCCTCGATCCGGGACAGGGGGGCAGCGGGAGAATCCCGGCTTGGTTCTTC. Translated: CASSLDPGQGGSGRIPAWFF.